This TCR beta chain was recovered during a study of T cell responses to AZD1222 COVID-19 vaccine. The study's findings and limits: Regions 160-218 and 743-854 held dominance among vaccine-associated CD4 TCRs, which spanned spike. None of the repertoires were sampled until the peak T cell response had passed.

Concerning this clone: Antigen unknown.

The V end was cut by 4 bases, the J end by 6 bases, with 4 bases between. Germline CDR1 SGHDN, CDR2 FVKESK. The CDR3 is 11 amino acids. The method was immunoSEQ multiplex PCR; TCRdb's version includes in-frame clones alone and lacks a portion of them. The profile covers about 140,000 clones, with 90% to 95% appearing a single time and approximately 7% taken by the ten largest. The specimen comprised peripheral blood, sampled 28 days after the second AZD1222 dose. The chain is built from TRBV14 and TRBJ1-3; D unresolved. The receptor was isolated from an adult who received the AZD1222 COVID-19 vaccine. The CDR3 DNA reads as TGTGCCAGCAGCCTCTTAAACACCATATATTTT. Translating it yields CASSLLNTIYF.